This TCR beta chain comes out of a study of cytomegalovirus exposure and HLA in healthy donors. The germline V gene has CDR1 SGHRS and CDR2 YFSETQ. The CDR3 has 15 residues. The V and J ends lost 5 bases and 1 base, in that order; junction bases with no gene match: 4. The study ran its PCR with 60 Vbeta and 13 Jbeta primers. Profiling relied on immunoSEQ multiplex PCR, and the TCRdb table lists in-frame clones only, not all of them. The data show 120,000 to 150,000 clones, approximately 78% seen once. Study-level points and caveats: CMV serostatus alone was available as immune exposure information. Accurate predictions that matched the HLA-A and HLA-B alleles of most subjects were reportedly made from TCR beta sequences.

Details on this clone: Antigen unknown.

This chain uses TRBV5-1 with TRBJ2-1; 9 bases match TRBD1. Sample: PBMCs. The origin of this receptor is a man aged 35 to 55 in good health and CMV-seropositive. CDR3 protein: CASSSTGGSYNEQFF. The CDR3 region has the DNA TGCGCCAGCAGTTCGACAGGGGGATCCTACAATGAGCAGTTCTTC.